This T cell receptor (beta chain) appears in the sequencing data of a study of control samples from healthy donors and cancer patients. Profiled with immunoSEQ multiplex PCR; TCRdb holds only in-frame clones, not every one. The sample has approximately 51,000 clones; 80% are singletons. V lost 2 bases to trimming and J lost 3 bases; unmatched junction nucleotides: 4. CDR3 length: 14 residues. CDR1 SEHNR and CDR2 FQNEAQ come from the germline V gene (reference sequence). The sequencing sample was made of blood. This sequence originates from a man in his 70s in good health. The gene calls are TRBV7-9 and TRBJ2-7; 7 nucleotides align to TRBD1. DNA of the CDR3: TGTGCCAGCAGCTTAAAAGGGGACAGCTACGAGCAGTACTTC. Its translation: CASSLKGDSYEQYF.